This is a list of T cell receptor beta chains from one sample in a study of cytomegalovirus exposure and HLA in healthy donors. TCRdb keeps only in-frame clones here, not all; method: immunoSEQ multiplex PCR. The sample has about 140,000 clones, roughly 87% seen once; the top ten hold 3.5% to 5%. The specimen was PBMCs. The receptors come from a young man in good health and CMV-seropositive. The CDR3 runs from the conserved cysteine through the conserved F or W. Fields, in order: CDR3 DNA, CDR3 protein, D gene, V gene, J gene, clone size. D genes are given only for firm matches. Clone sizes are given selectively: once, few, many, or a class where the clone is expanded.

TGTGCCAGCAGGGATCTCAGGGATCAGCCCCAGCATTTT	CASRDLRDQPQHF	.	TRBV2	TRBJ1-5	.
TGTGCCAGCAGTTCGGACAGCGGCCTCTATGGCTACACCTTC	CASSSDSGLYGYTF	.	TRBV6-5	TRBJ1-2	few
TGCGCCAGCAGCTTGGTGAAATCAGAAGGGGGTGGCTACACCTTC	CASSLVKSEGGGYTF	.	TRBV5-1	TRBJ1-2	.
TGTGCCAGCAGCTCAAAGGTTGCGGGGCCCCAGGATGGCTACGAGCAGTACTTC	CASSSKVAGPQDGYEQYF	.	TRBV7-9	TRBJ2-7	.
TGTGCCAGTGTAAGCACCCTGTGGGCCAACGTCCTGACTTTC	CASVSTLWANVLTF	.	TRBV19	TRBJ2-6	.
TGTGCCAGTAGTACAGACGGACAGGGGGTTATCACCGGGGAGCTGTTTTTT	CASSTDGQGVITGELFF	TRBD1	TRBV19	TRBJ2-2	.
TGTGCCAGCAGCGCAGGGGGCGAACTGGATACGCAGTATTTT	CASSAGGELDTQYF	TRBD1	TRBV9	TRBJ2-3	once
TGTGCCAGCAGAAACTGGGACTCCCGAGGGGGCTACACCTTC	CASRNWDSRGGYTF	.	TRBV27	TRBJ1-2	.
TGTGCCAGTAGGGCCGGGACAACCGGGGACAATGAGCAGTTCTTC	CASRAGTTGDNEQFF	.	TRBV19	TRBJ2-1	.
TGTGCCATCAGTGAGTCTGGGAGCGGGAAACACTACGAGCAGTACTTC	CAISESGSGKHYEQYF	TRBD2	TRBV10-3	TRBJ2-7	.
TGTGCCACCAGCAGTGGCCGGGACTATAATCAGCCCCAGCATTTT	CATSSGRDYNQPQHF	.	TRBV15	TRBJ1-5	.
TGCGCCAGCAGATTATCGGACAGCTCTGGAAACACCATATATTTT	CASRLSDSSGNTIYF	.	TRBV5-1	TRBJ1-3	.
TGTGCCAGCAGCCCCTCGACGGGGACAGTTAACTATGGCTACACCTTC	CASSPSTGTVNYGYTF	TRBD1	TRBV9	TRBJ1-2	.
TGTGCCAGCAGTGAAGTGGGGGGGTATCGCCAGCCCCAGCATTTT	CASSEVGGYRQPQHF	.	TRBV6-1	TRBJ1-5	.
TGCGCCAGCAGCCGGACAGGGGGCGATCAGCCCCAGCATTTT	CASSRTGGDQPQHF	TRBD1	TRBV4-1	TRBJ1-5	.
TGTGCCAGCTCCCGAGGGGGACAGGGAGGAGGCTACACCTTC	CASSRGGQGGGYTF	TRBD1	TRBV28	TRBJ1-2	.
TGCGCCAGCAGCTTGGGGACAGACCAGAACACTGAAGCTTTCTTT	CASSLGTDQNTEAFF	.	TRBV5-1	TRBJ1-1	.
TGCGCCAGCAGCCTGGGACAGGGAGCTTCGGAACTGTTTTTT	CASSLGQGASELFF	TRBD1	TRBV4-1	TRBJ1-4	.